One and the same sample provided the 12 T cell receptor beta chains below, sequenced in a study of blood T cell repertoires in COVID-19. The method was immunoSEQ multiplex PCR; TCRdb's version includes in-frame clones alone and lacks a portion of them. Among about 98,000 clones listed, around 80% were seen once. The sample comprised peripheral blood. Receptor source: a man in his 60s with acute or convalescent COVID-19.

The V gene is TRBV5-1, the J gene TRBJ2-2; D remains ambiguous. This CDR3 spans 13 amino acids. Germline V lookup: CDR1 SGHRS, CDR2 YFSETQ. V gave up 4 bases and J gave up 5 bases, with 9 bases separating them. This CDR3 reads CASSLERTGELFF. The CDR3 nucleotides read TGCGCCAGCAGCCTGGAGCGTACCGGGGAGCTGTTTTTT.

This clone came up once. This rearrangement joins TRBV7-8 to TRBJ1-1, with D possibly being TRBD1 (5 bases). The V gene's germline CDR1 is SGHVS and CDR2 FQNEAQ. V was pared by 3 bases and J by 7 bases, with 6 bases between. CDR3 size: 11 residues. CDR3 nucleotide sequence: TGTGCCAGCAGCTTGCAGGGTGAAGCTTTCTTT. Its protein product is CASSLQGEAFF.

The V call is TRBV19, the J call TRBJ2-2, with D possibly being TRBD1 (5 bases). The CDR3 sequence is 14 residues long. V was trimmed by 6 bases and J by 1 base, leaving 9 bases between them. Germline V CDR1 and CDR2: LNHDA, SQIVND (reference sequence). The CDR3 protein is CASSPTGNTGELFF. CDR3 sequence (DNA): TGTGCCAGTAGCCCAACAGGGAACACCGGGGAGCTGTTTTTT.

The chain combines TRBV4-3 with TRBJ2-1; 7 bases are a match to TRBD2. Trimming at V came to 0 bases and at J to 3 bases, leaving 5 bases not matched to a gene. The CDR3 covers 16 residues. Germline lookup yields CDR1 LGHNA and CDR2 YSLEER. The CDR3: CASSQEREVLYNEQFF. The CDR3 region has the DNA TGCGCCAGCAGCCAAGAACGGGAGGTTCTCTACAATGAGCAGTTCTTC.

This chain links TRBV7-3 with TRBJ2-3, with 10 nucleotides matching TRBD2. Per germline, CDR1 SGHTA and CDR2 FQGTGA. V was clipped by 5 bases and J by 1 base; unmatched bases: 6. The CDR3 has 16 amino acids. The CDR3, as DNA: TGTGCCAGCAGCCGGGGAGCGGGGGGGCGCACAGATACGCAGTATTTT. Residues: CASSRGAGGRTDTQYF.

The chain is built from TRBV9 and TRBJ2-1; D might be TRBD2 (6 bases). The germline CDR1 and CDR2 sequences are SGDLS and YYNGEE. Between the trimmed V and J ends, which lost 0 bases and 7 bases, there was a span of 8 bases. This CDR3 is built from 13 residues. The CDR3 region has the DNA TGTGCCAGCAGCGTAGGGAGGGAGAATGAGCAGTTCTTC. Translation gives CASSVGRENEQFF. Based on the CDR3 plus reference TRBV9 and TRBJ2-1, the full variable domain is DSGVTQTPKHLITATGQRVTLRCSPRSGDLSVYWYQQSLDQGLQFLIQYYNGEERAKGNILERFSAQQFPDLHSELNLSSLELGDSALYFCASSVGRENEQFFGPGTRLTVL.

This chain links TRBV7-9 with TRBJ2-1; TRBD1 is a possible D gene (7 bases). Trimming shortened V by 5 bases and J by 0 bases, and 14 bases separated the two germline ends. There are 16 residues in the CDR3. Germline-derived CDR1 and CDR2 are SEHNR and FQNEAQ (reference sequence). CDR3 bases: TGTGCCAGCAGCCCCCAGGGGGGAGTCTCCTACAATGAGCAGTTCTTC. Protein sequence: CASSPQGGVSYNEQFF. The full variable domain, with the rest looked up from reference TRBV7-9 and TRBJ2-1, is DTGVSQNPRHKITKRGQNVTFRCDPISEHNRLYWYRQTLGQGPEFLTYFQNEAQLEKSRLLSDRFSAERPKGSFSTLEIQRTEQGDSAMYLCASSPQGGVSYNEQFFGPGTRLTVL.

The rearrangement uses TRBV5-4 and TRBJ1-1; D remains unclear. Trimming took 5 bases from V and 3 from J, leaving 11 bases between them. Germline assignment: CDR1 SGHNT and CDR2 YYREEE (reference sequence). The CDR3 extends over 13 amino acids. This CDR3 reads CASSREVDTEAFF. CDR3 bases: TGTGCCAGCAGTCGGGAAGTCGACACTGAAGCTTTCTTT.

This chain uses TRBV27 with TRBJ2-3; TRBD2 matches 7 bases. This CDR3 is built from 17 residues. J was trimmed by 0 bases and V by 6 bases; bases with no gene match: 12. CDR1 is MNHEY and CDR2 is SMNVEV in the germline V gene (reference sequence). The CDR3 protein is CASSPWAAAGSTDTQYF. Here the CDR3 DNA reads TGTGCCAGCAGCCCCTGGGCCGCAGCGGGAAGCACAGATACGCAGTATTTT.

This chain joins TRBV20-1 and TRBJ1-2; D is uncertain. The CDR3 totals 10 residues. CDR1 and CDR2 (germline): DFQATT, SNEGSKA (reference sequence). Trimming stripped 3 bases from V and 4 bases from J, with 3 bases between. The CDR3 is CSASSYGYTF. DNA of the CDR3: TGCAGTGCTAGCTCCTATGGCTACACCTTC.

The CDR3 bases are TGCAGCGTTGAAGACTGGTTAGGGACTAGCGAGAATGAGCAGTTCTTC. This encodes CSVEDWLGTSENEQFF. The chain combines TRBV29-1 with TRBJ2-1, with TRBD2 matching 10 bases. The CDR3 runs 16 residues. Germline V CDR1 and CDR2: SQVTM, ANQGSEA. The trim removed 0 bases at V and 7 bases at J, leaving 9 bases unmatched.

J is TRBJ1-6 and V is TRBV6-6, with D unclear. CDR3 length: 13 amino acids. CDR1 MNHNY and CDR2 SVGAGI come from the germline V gene (reference sequence). The V end was cut by 6 bases, the J end by 7 bases, with 10 bases between. CDR3 sequence: CASSPRENSPLHF. The CDR3 DNA is TGTGCCAGCAGCCCTAGGGAGAATTCACCCCTCCACTTT.